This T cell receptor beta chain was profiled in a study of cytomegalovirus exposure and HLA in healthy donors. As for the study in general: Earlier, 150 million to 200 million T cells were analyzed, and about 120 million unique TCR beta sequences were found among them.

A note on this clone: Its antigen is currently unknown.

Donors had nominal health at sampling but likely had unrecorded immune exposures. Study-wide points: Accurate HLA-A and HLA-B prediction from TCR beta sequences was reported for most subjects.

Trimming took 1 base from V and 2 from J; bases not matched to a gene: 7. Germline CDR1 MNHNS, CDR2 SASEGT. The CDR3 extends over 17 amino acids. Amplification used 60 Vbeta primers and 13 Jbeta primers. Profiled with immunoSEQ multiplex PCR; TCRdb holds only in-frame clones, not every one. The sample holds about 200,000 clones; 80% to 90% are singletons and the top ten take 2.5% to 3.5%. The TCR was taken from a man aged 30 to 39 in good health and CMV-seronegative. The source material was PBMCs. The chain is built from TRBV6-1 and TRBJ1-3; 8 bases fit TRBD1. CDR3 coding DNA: TGTGCCAGCAGTGAAGTCCGGGACAGGAAGACTGGAAACACCATATATTTT. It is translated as CASSEVRDRKTGNTIYF.